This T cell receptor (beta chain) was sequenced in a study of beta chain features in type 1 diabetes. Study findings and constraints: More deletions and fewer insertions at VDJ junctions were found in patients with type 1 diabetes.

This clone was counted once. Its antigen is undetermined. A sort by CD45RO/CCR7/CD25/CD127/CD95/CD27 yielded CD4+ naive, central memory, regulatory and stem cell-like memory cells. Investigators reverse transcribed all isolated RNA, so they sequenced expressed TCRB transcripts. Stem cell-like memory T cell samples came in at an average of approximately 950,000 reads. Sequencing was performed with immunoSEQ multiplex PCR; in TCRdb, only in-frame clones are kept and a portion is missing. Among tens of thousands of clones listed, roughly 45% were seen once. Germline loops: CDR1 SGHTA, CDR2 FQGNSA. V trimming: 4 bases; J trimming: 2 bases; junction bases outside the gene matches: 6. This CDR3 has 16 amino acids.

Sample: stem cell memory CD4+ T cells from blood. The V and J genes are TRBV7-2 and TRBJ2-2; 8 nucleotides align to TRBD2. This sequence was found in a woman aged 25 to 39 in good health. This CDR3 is CASSYFLAGNTGELFF. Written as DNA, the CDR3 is TGTGCCAGCAGCTATTTTTTAGCGGGAAACACCGGGGAGCTGTTTTTT.